A single sample is the source of the 29 T cell receptor beta chains below, sequenced in a study of blood T cell repertoires in COVID-19. The table came from immunoSEQ multiplex PCR; TCRdb's copy has only in-frame clones and leaves some out. Of 190,000 or so clones in the sample, roughly 90% are singletons; the top ten hold around 7%. Sequenced material: peripheral blood. The receptors stem from a man aged 40-49 years with acute or convalescent COVID-19.

The V call is TRBV6-5, the J call TRBJ2-2; 9 bases fit TRBD1. The CDR3 consists of 14 residues. CDR1 and CDR2 (germline): MNHEY, SVGAGI. The V gene end was trimmed by 6 bases and the J gene end by 5 bases; junction bases not matched to a gene: 4. The CDR3 sequence is CASRHRGQTGELFF. The CDR3 nucleotides read TGTGCCAGCAGGCACAGGGGGCAGACCGGGGAGCTGTTTTTT.

The chain uses TRBV4-1 and TRBJ2-2, with a possible D match to TRBD1 (6 bases). V lost 4 bases, J lost 0 bases, and 9 bases lay in between. The CDR3 has 15 amino acids. CDR1 is MGHRA, CDR2 YSYEKL, per germline. This chain's CDR3 is CASSRGHANTGELFF. CDR3 nucleotide sequence: TGCGCCAGCAGCCGGGGACACGCGAACACCGGGGAGCTGTTTTTT.

The chain carries TRBV30 and TRBJ1-4; TRBD1 is a possible D gene (6 bases). Germline CDR1 reads GTSNPN; CDR2 reads SVGIG (reference sequence). V was trimmed by 2 bases and J by 4 bases, leaving 11 bases between them. The CDR3 has 14 amino acids. The CDR3 region has the DNA TGTGCCTGGAGTAGAATACAGGGTAATGAAAAACTGTTTTTT. Protein sequence: CAWSRIQGNEKLFF.

The chain joins TRBV6-5 to TRBJ2-2; TRBD1 matches at 7 bases. This CDR3 contains 16 residues. Trimming cost V 0 bases and J 4 bases; bases outside gene matches: 5. CDR1 MNHEY and CDR2 SVGAGI come from the germline V gene. In DNA, the CDR3 is TGTGCCAGCAGTTACTCGAGGGCAGGGGGCACCGGGGAGCTGTTTTTT. It encodes CASSYSRAGGTGELFF.

This clone appeared once. The chain links TRBV3-1 (or the pseudogene TRBV3-2) to TRBJ1-4; 7 nucleotides line up with TRBD1. CDR1 and CDR2 (germline): LGHDT, YNNKEL (reference sequence). V was pared by 4 bases and J by 7 bases, with 12 bases of the junction left unmatched. The CDR3 covers 16 residues. The CDR3 is CASSPREGATGEKLFF. In nucleotides, the CDR3 is TGTGCCAGCAGCCCCCGGGAGGGGGCTACGGGTGAAAAACTGTTTTTT.

The chain is built from TRBV12-3 or TRBV12-4 and TRBJ2-3; D is uncertain. V dropped 3 bases and J dropped 9 bases, with 7 bases sitting between them. The CDR3 has 11 residues. The CDR3 DNA reads TGTGCCAGCAGTTTGCTAGAGACGCAGTATTTT. Amino acid sequence: CASSLLETQYF.

This clone was observed a single time. This rearrangement joins TRBV27 to TRBJ2-3, with 8 bases lining up with TRBD2. The CDR3 spans 18 residues. Germline assignment: CDR1 MNHEY and CDR2 SMNVEV (reference sequence). V was pared by 4 bases and J by 3 bases, with 15 bases of the junction left unmatched. CDR3 nucleotides: TGTGCCAGCAGTTCCTTACCTGGCGGGGGGCCCCCAACAGATACGCAGTATTTT. This encodes CASSSLPGGGPPTDTQYF.

The chain carries TRBV2 and TRBJ2-5, with TRBD1 matching over 9 bases. Germline V gene sequence: CDR1 SNHLY, CDR2 FYNNEI. The CDR3 length is 16 residues. After removal of 5 bases from V and 4 bases from J, the junction contained 11 bases not matched to a gene. The CDR3 DNA follows: TGTGCCAGCAGTCTGGGACAGGGCAGTGAGCGAGAGACCCAGTACTTC. This gives the protein CASSLGQGSERETQYF. Filled out from reference TRBV2 and TRBJ2-5, the complete variable domain reads EPEVTQTPSHQVTQMGQEVILRCVPISNHLYFYWYRQILGQKVEFLVSFYNNEISEKSEIFDDQFSVERPDGSNFTLKIRSTKLEDSAMYFCASSLGQGSERETQYFGPGTRLLVL.

This clone was detected only once. The chain couples TRBV4-1 to TRBJ1-4, with 8 bases fitting TRBD1. CDR1 MGHRA and CDR2 YSYEKL come from the germline V gene. The CDR3 length is 15 residues. J was trimmed by 5 bases and V by 1 base; bases with no gene match: 3. The DNA of the CDR3 is TGCGCCAGCAGCCAAGGGGACAGGATCAATGAAAAACTGTTTTTT. Protein sequence: CASSQGDRINEKLFF.

This rearrangement joins TRBV5-1 to TRBJ2-3; D possibly corresponds to TRBD1 (6 bases). V was shortened by 3 bases and J by 2 bases, with 16 bases between the two germline ends. The CDR3 contains 16 residues. Germline V gives CDR1 SGHRS, CDR2 YFSETQ. CDR3: CASSYSGQPHTDTQYF. For the CDR3, the DNA is TGCGCCAGCAGCTATTCGGGACAACCACACACAGATACGCAGTATTTT.

The chain has TRBV5-6 and TRBJ2-7; 7 positions match TRBD1. The CDR3 extends over 14 amino acids. The germline V gene has CDR1 SGHDT and CDR2 YYEEEE. The trim removed 4 bases at V and 5 bases at J, leaving 9 bases unmatched. The CDR3, as DNA: TGTGCCAGCAGCCCTAGACAGGGCGGAAACGAGCAGTACTTC. Protein sequence: CASSPRQGGNEQYF.

Turning to this clone: The same CDR3 can be traced to other DNA sequences in this sample. The rearrangement uses TRBV7-8 and TRBJ1-6, with a weak D call TRBD1 (5 bases). Germline V CDR1 and CDR2: SGHVS, FQNEAQ. Trimming shortened V by 1 base and J by 7 bases, and 8 bases separated the two germline ends. This CDR3 has 14 residues. CDR3 loop: CASSLVRGNSPLHF. CDR3 nucleotides: TGTGCCAGCAGCTTAGTCCGGGGGAATTCACCCCTCCACTTT.

The sample holds a few counts of this clone. The V gene is TRBV6-5, the J gene TRBJ1-1, with D possibly matching TRBD1 (5 bases). CDR1 MNHEY and CDR2 SVGAGI come from the germline V gene. The CDR3 consists of 15 residues. Trimming stripped 8 bases from V and 3 bases from J, with 19 bases between. The DNA for the CDR3 is TGTGCCAGCCGTCTTAGTAGGGGAGGGGACACTGAAGCTTTCTTT. Translation gives CASRLSRGGDTEAFF.

The chain is built from TRBV7-2 and TRBJ2-2; the match to TRBD1 covers 10 bases. This CDR3 comprises 17 residues. Per the germline V gene, CDR1 is SGHTA and CDR2 is FQGNSA. The trim removed 2 bases at V and 6 bases at J, leaving 9 bases unmatched. The CDR3 protein is CASSLKDRGGLSGELFF. The CDR3 DNA sequence: TGTGCCAGCAGCTTAAAGGACAGGGGGGGTTTGTCCGGGGAGCTGTTTTTT.

V usage is TRBV29-1 and J usage is TRBJ1-2; possibly TRBD1 for D (5 bases). In germline, CDR1 is SQVTM, CDR2 ANQGSEA. This CDR3 is built from 13 residues. V dropped 1 base and J dropped 3 bases, with 9 bases sitting between them. The CDR3 here is CSVEGGRDYGYTF. DNA for the CDR3: TGCAGCGTTGAAGGGGGCAGGGACTATGGCTACACCTTC.

The J gene is TRBJ1-4, the V gene TRBV19; 7 bases are shared with TRBD1. Per the germline V gene, CDR1 is LNHDA and CDR2 is SQIVND (reference sequence). After removal of 5 bases from V and 0 bases from J, the junction contained 15 bases not matched to a gene. There are 19 residues in the CDR3. The CDR3 DNA reads as TGTGCCAGTAGTTCCAACAGGGGCCGAAACTCCGCAACTAATGAAAAACTGTTTTTT. As protein: CASSSNRGRNSATNEKLFF.

CDR3 protein: CASSGPTEMNTEAFF. The CDR3 bases are TGTGCCAGCAGTGGGCCCACGGAGATGAACACTGAAGCTTTCTTT. This chain links TRBV2 with TRBJ1-1; D gene unclear. The V end was cut by 4 bases, the J end by 0 bases, with 12 bases between. Per germline, CDR1 SNHLY and CDR2 FYNNEI. The CDR3 contains 15 residues.

V gene TRBV3-1 (or the pseudogene TRBV3-2) combines with J gene TRBJ2-7; no clear D. The CDR3 extends over 13 amino acids. Germline V gives CDR1 LGHDT, CDR2 YNNKEL (reference sequence). Trimming took off 1 base at V and 4 bases at J, with 8 bases between the two ends. The CDR3 is CASSQGALYEQYF. The CDR3 nucleotides read TGTGCCAGCAGCCAAGGGGCGCTGTACGAGCAGTACTTC.

The chain couples TRBV28 to TRBJ1-4; D gene unclear. V shed 3 bases and J shed 7 bases, with 6 bases lying between them. CDR1 is MDHEN, CDR2 SYDVKM, per germline. The CDR3 consists of 12 residues. The CDR3 DNA sequence: TGTGCCAGCAGTTTCCCAGGTGAAAAACTGTTTTTT. Protein sequence: CASSFPGEKLFF.

The chain is built from TRBV28 and TRBJ1-2; 7 nucleotides match TRBD1. V trimming: 5 bases; J trimming: 6 bases; junction bases outside the gene matches: 3. Germline V lookup: CDR1 MDHEN, CDR2 SYDVKM. The CDR3 totals 12 residues. In DNA, the CDR3 is TGTGCCAGCAGTACAGGGGAAAATGGCTACACCTTC. Protein product: CASSTGENGYTF.

The chain couples TRBV4-3 to TRBJ1-2; 8 bases agree with TRBD1. This CDR3 comprises 14 residues. Germline CDR1 reads LGHNA; CDR2 reads YSLEER. J gave up 6 bases and V 4 bases, and 7 bases lay outside the gene matches. The CDR3 loop is CASSLFSDRDGYTF. CDR3 nucleotide sequence: TGCGCCAGCAGCCTCTTCTCGGACAGGGATGGCTACACCTTC.

The chain joins TRBV15 to TRBJ1-4; maybe TRBD1 (5 bases). The germline gives CDR1 LNHNV, CDR2 YYDKDF (reference sequence). The CDR3 runs to 15 residues. V lost 0 bases and J 8 bases, leaving 13 bases between the germline ends. The CDR3 loop reads CATSRDLGRGEKLFF. As DNA, the CDR3 is TGTGCCACCAGCAGAGACCTGGGGCGGGGGGAAAAACTGTTTTTT.

The V gene is TRBV28, the J gene TRBJ1-4; tentatively, D is TRBD1 (5 bases). The CDR3 covers 14 residues. The V gene's germline CDR1 is MDHEN and CDR2 SYDVKM. The V end lost 5 bases, the J end lost 0 bases, and 7 bases lay between the germline ends. The CDR3 nucleotides are TGTGCCAGCAGTCCAGGGTCAACTAATGAAAAACTGTTTTTT. Encoded protein: CASSPGSTNEKLFF. The full variable domain, rest sourced from reference TRBV28 and TRBJ1-4, is DVKVTQSSRYLVKRTGEKVFLECVQDMDHENMFWYRQDPGLGLRLIYFSYDVKMKEKGDIPEGYSVSREKKERFSLILESASTNQTSMYLCASSPGSTNEKLFFGSGTQLSVL.

This clone has only one observation. V gene TRBV23-1 combines with J gene TRBJ2-7; 10 bases line up with TRBD1. TRBV23-1 is an open reading frame whose function is uncertain. The J segment lost 2 bases and the V segment lost 4 bases, leaving 20 bases of the junction unmatched. The CDR3 spans 20 residues. CDR3 sequence reads: CASSRLKGTGARVYAYEQYF. The CDR3 DNA sequence: TGCGCCAGCAGTCGCCTCAAAGGGACAGGGGCGAGAGTCTATGCCTACGAGCAGTACTTC.

The V gene is TRBV10-3, the J gene TRBJ2-1; TRBD2 might be the D (5 bases). Germline V gene lookup returns CDR1 ENHRY and CDR2 SYGVKD. The CDR3 is made up of 14 amino acids. The germline V and J ends were trimmed by 11 bases and 6 bases, with 20 bases remaining between them. The CDR3 loop reads CASQPGSWGNEQFF. The CDR3 region has the DNA TGTGCCTCTCAGCCGGGGTCTTGGGGCAATGAGCAGTTCTTC.

The chain recombines TRBV5-8 with TRBJ1-5; D unresolved. The V and J ends lost 1 base and 3 bases respectively, with 14 bases between them. Germline CDR1 and CDR2: SGHTS and YDEGEE. The CDR3 covers 16 residues. CDR3 in amino acids: CASSLLGRGSNQPQHF. The CDR3 region has the DNA TGTGCCAGCAGCTTGCTTGGACGGGGTTCCAATCAGCCCCAGCATTTT. The whole variable domain, remainder taken from reference TRBV5-8 and TRBJ1-5, is EAGVTQSPTHLIKTRGQQATLRCSPISGHTSVYWYQQALGLGLQFLLWYDEGEERNRGNFPPRFSGRQFPNYSSELNVNALELEDSALYLCASSLLGRGSNQPQHFGDGTRLSIL.

V gene TRBV4-2 combines with J gene TRBJ2-5; TRBD1 matches 8 bases. There are 14 residues in the CDR3. Germline assignment: CDR1 LGHNA and CDR2 YNFKEQ. The trim removed 4 bases at V and 1 base at J, leaving 2 bases unmatched. This CDR3 reads CASSLQGAQETQYF. The CDR3 DNA reads TGTGCCAGCAGCCTCCAGGGGGCCCAAGAGACCCAGTACTTC.

V and J are TRBV7-2 and TRBJ1-1, with TRBD1 matching 10 bases. Per germline, CDR1 SGHTA and CDR2 FQGNSA. Germline trimming cut 6 bases from V and 5 bases from J; bases unmatched to any gene: 15. The CDR3 length is 17 residues. Here the CDR3 DNA reads TGTGCCAGCAGTTTCCCCGGGACAGGGGTTTTCGAGACTGAAGCTTTCTTT. It specifies CASSFPGTGVFETEAFF.

The J gene is TRBJ1-5, the V gene TRBV19, with a possible D match to TRBD1 (6 bases). This CDR3 has 14 amino acids. Germline V gives CDR1 LNHDA, CDR2 SQIVND (reference sequence). Deletions cut 1 base from V and 7 bases from J, with 11 bases between. The CDR3 spells CASSIAAGDQPQHF. The CDR3 nucleotides are TGTGCCAGTAGTATAGCCGCAGGGGACCAGCCCCAGCATTTT.